The 20 T cell receptor beta chains below all came from one sample that was sequenced in a study of Graves' ophthalmopathy and Graves' hyperthyroidism. RNA transcripts yielded amplified TCR beta CDR3 regions. First-round RT-PCR used HTBI primers; second-round multiplex PCR followed. TCRdb re-derived calls from the multiplex PCR reads in MiXCR, one entry per CDR3 protein. The sample yields about 380,000 distinct CDR3 sequences, 15% seen once. Sequencing used peripheral blood. These receptors originate from a young woman with stable Graves' hyperthyroidism.

The gene calls are TRBV6-1 and TRBJ2-7; 7 bases agree with TRBD2. The CDR3 extends over 17 amino acids. V shed 1 base, J shed 2 bases, and the junction held 11 bases outside the gene matches. The V gene's germline CDR1 is MNHNS and CDR2 SASEGT. The DNA of the CDR3 is TGTGCCAGCAGTGAAGATGGCGGGGGTTTGCGGCCCTACGAGCAGTACTTC. Its protein is CASSEDGGGLRPYEQYF.

This sequence joins TRBV5-4 and TRBJ1-2; perhaps TRBD1 as D (6 bases). The V end was cut by 4 bases, the J end by 0 bases, with 13 bases between. This CDR3 has 15 residues. Germline V lookup: CDR1 SGHNT, CDR2 YYREEE (reference sequence). The CDR3 sequence is CASSLGGVANYGYTF. The DNA for the CDR3 is TGTGCCAGCAGCCTCGGGGGCGTCGCTAACTATGGCTACACCTTC. Full variable domain (remainder filled in from reference TRBV5-4 and TRBJ1-2): ETGVTQSPTHLIKTRGQQVTLRCSSQSGHNTVSWYQQALGQGPQFIFQYYREEENGRGNFPPRFSGLQFPNYSSELNVNALELDDSALYLCASSLGGVANYGYTFGSGTRLTVV.

This clonotype was seen at least ten times. The genes are TRBV29-1 and TRBJ1-1; 7 positions match TRBD1. V dropped 2 bases and J dropped 1; count of bases not matched to a gene: 7. Germline CDR1 and CDR2: SQVTM and ANQGSEA. The CDR3 loop spans 15 amino acids. The CDR3 spells CSVEPTDRENTEAFF. The DNA for the CDR3 is TGCAGCGTTGAACCTACCGACAGGGAGAACACTGAAGCTTTCTTT.

Only a few counts were recorded for this clonotype. The V gene is TRBV27, the J gene TRBJ2-7; no definite D call. Trimming removed 0 bases at V and 2 bases at J, with 14 bases between. The length of the CDR3 is 16 residues. Germline V gene lookup returns CDR1 MNHEY and CDR2 SMNVEV (reference sequence). The CDR3, as DNA: TGTGCCAGCAGTTTATCCCCCGGTATAGGCGCCTACGAGCAGTACTTC. Encoded protein: CASSLSPGIGAYEQYF.

This clonotype was seen ten or more times. The chain couples TRBV19 to TRBJ1-2; a weak D match, TRBD1 (6 bases). This CDR3 contains 14 residues. V was trimmed by 0 bases and J by 4 bases, leaving 9 bases between them. Germline assignment: CDR1 LNHDA and CDR2 SQIVND (reference sequence). CDR3 coding DNA: TGTGCCAGTAGTATAGAACAGGGACGCTATGGCTACACCTTC. Translated, it gives CASSIEQGRYGYTF. Full variable domain (missing parts from reference TRBV19 and TRBJ1-2): DGGITQSPKYLFRKEGQNVTLSCEQNLNHDAMYWYRQDPGQGLRLIYYSQIVNDFQKGDIAEGYSVSREKKESFPLTVTSAQKNPTAFYLCASSIEQGRYGYTFGSGTRLTVV.

This clonotype was counted many times. This chain uses TRBV7-2 with TRBJ1-1; 7 nucleotides match TRBD1. This CDR3 is built from 13 residues. With 6 bases clipped from V and 3 bases from J, the junction kept 4 bases outside the gene matches. From germline, CDR1 is SGHTA and CDR2 FQGNSA. The CDR3 nucleotides are TGTGCCAGCAGGGGACAGACACACACTGAAGCTTTCTTT. Protein: CASRGQTHTEAFF. Combining the CDR3 with reference TRBV7-2 and TRBJ1-1 gives the whole variable domain GAGVSQSPSNKVTEKGKDVELRCDPISGHTALYWYRQSLGQGLEFLIYFQGNSAPDKSGLPSDRFSAERTGGSVSTLTIQRTQQEDSAVYLCASRGQTHTEAFFGQGTRLTVV.

This clonotype was picked up many times. This rearrangement joins TRBV7-3 to TRBJ1-1, with no clear D. With 0 bases removed from V and 1 base from J, the gap between germline ends came to 9 bases. The CDR3 is made up of 15 amino acids. Germline assignment: CDR1 SGHTA and CDR2 FQGTGA. Here the CDR3 reads CASSLTGLANTEAFF. CDR3 nucleotide sequence: TGTGCCAGCAGCTTAACGGGTTTAGCGAACACTGAAGCTTTCTTT.

This clonotype was found many times. The genes are TRBV20-1 and TRBJ1-5; no clear D gene. The germline CDR1 and CDR2 sequences are DFQATT and SNEGSKA (reference sequence). The CDR3 runs 10 residues. The V end was cut by 4 bases, the J end by 13 bases, with 11 bases between. As DNA, the CDR3 is TGCAGTGCTACTGTTGTTACACAGCATTTT. It encodes CSATVVTQHF.

The table lists this clonotype with many counts. J is TRBJ1-2 and V is TRBV12-3 or TRBV12-4; no reliable D call. The CDR3 extends over 14 amino acids. The germline V and J ends were trimmed by 2 bases and 2 bases, with 9 bases remaining between them. The CDR3 coding sequence is TGTGCCAGCAGTTTAAATAGCCAGAACTATGGCTACACCTTC. Translated: CASSLNSQNYGYTF.

At least ten counts were recorded for this clonotype. This chain connects TRBV10-3 to TRBJ1-5, with 10 bases fitting TRBD1. Losses at the gene ends were 10 bases for V and 0 bases for J; bases not matched to a gene: 9. The length of the CDR3 is 16 residues. Germline V gene data show CDR1 as ENHRY and CDR2 as SYGVKD. In nucleotides, the CDR3 is TGTGCCACGCGACAGGGGGCTTCGGGTAGCAATCAGCCCCAGCATTTT. As protein: CATRQGASGSNQPQHF.

This clonotype was detected many times. The J gene is TRBJ1-1, the V gene TRBV7-2, with D perhaps TRBD1 (5 bases). This CDR3 is 15 amino acids long. Germline-derived CDR1 and CDR2 are SGHTA and FQGNSA. V was clipped by 5 bases and J by 2 bases, with 15 bases between them. The CDR3: CASSTSFDRNTEAFF. In DNA form, the CDR3 reads TGTGCCAGCAGCACCTCATTCGACAGAAACACTGAAGCTTTCTTT.

This clonotype was detected many times. The V and J genes are TRBV7-3 and TRBJ2-5; TRBD2 is a possible D gene (6 bases). There are 14 residues in the CDR3. V dropped 4 bases and J dropped 7 bases, with 16 bases sitting between them. Germline CDR1 is SGHTA and CDR2 is FQGTGA. Here the CDR3 DNA reads TGTGCCAGCAGCTCGACCCGGGCGGAGGGGACCCAGTACTTC. It encodes CASSSTRAEGTQYF.

Ten or more counts support this clonotype. V and J are TRBV12-3 or TRBV12-4 and TRBJ1-5; TRBD1 agrees at 7 bases. Losses at the gene ends were 3 bases for V and 1 base for J; bases not matched to a gene: 3. CDR3 length: 15 residues. CDR3 bases: TGTGCCAGCAGTTTCGGGACAGCCAGCAATCAGCCCCAGCATTTT. It encodes CASSFGTASNQPQHF.

This clonotype appeared many times. The chain is built from TRBV3-1 and TRBJ1-2, with 7 bases aligning to TRBD1. CDR3 length: 14 amino acids. With 1 base clipped from V and 7 bases from J, the junction kept 6 bases outside the gene matches. The germline V gene has CDR1 LGHDT and CDR2 YNNKEL (reference sequence). The chain's CDR3 is CASSQAQGGSGYTF. CDR3 nucleotides: TGTGCCAGCAGCCAAGCCCAGGGGGGAAGTGGCTACACCTTC.

This clonotype has ten or more counts. This chain links TRBV4-2 with TRBJ1-1, with D possibly being TRBD1 (6 bases). The CDR3 covers 16 residues. CDR1 is LGHNA, CDR2 YNFKEQ, per germline. Deletions cut 5 bases from V and 1 base from J, with 17 bases between. The CDR3 is CASSAREIGGNTEAFF. CDR3 bases: TGTGCCAGCAGCGCCCGGGAGATAGGGGGGAACACTGAAGCTTTCTTT.

This clonotype was observed many times. V gene TRBV12-3 or TRBV12-4 combines with J gene TRBJ1-5, with 7 bases identical to TRBD1. The CDR3 totals 13 residues. The trim removed 8 bases at V and 5 bases at J, leaving 6 bases unmatched. Written as DNA, the CDR3 is TGTGCCAGCCGAGACAGGGCGTATCAGCCCCAGCATTTT. Translated: CASRDRAYQPQHF.

In its sample, this clonotype was seen many times. The chain joins TRBV28 to TRBJ2-7; TRBD1 matches 9 bases. Germline V gene sequence: CDR1 MDHEN, CDR2 SYDVKM. This CDR3 comprises 15 residues. J lost 2 bases, V lost 2 bases, and 4 bases had no gene match. The CDR3: CASSLPGTGPYEQYF. The CDR3 nucleotides read TGTGCCAGCAGTTTACCCGGGACAGGGCCCTACGAGCAGTACTTC.

The chain joins TRBV4-1 to TRBJ2-7, with a possible D match to TRBD2 (6 bases). This CDR3 has 16 amino acids. V was pared by 4 bases and J by 5 bases, with 21 bases between. Germline loops: CDR1 MGHRA, CDR2 YSYEKL. This chain's CDR3 is CASSLRPGLAPHEQYF. Written as DNA, the CDR3 is TGCGCCAGCAGCCTTAGACCGGGACTTGCGCCCCACGAGCAGTACTTC.

This chain links TRBV27 with TRBJ2-7, with TRBD2 identical over 9 bases. The junction had 18 bases not matched to a gene; V was cut back by 4 bases and J by 2 bases. The germline CDR1 and CDR2 sequences are MNHEY and SMNVEV (reference sequence). The CDR3 length is 19 residues. The CDR3, as DNA: TGTGCCAGCAGTTCACGGTCCCATCCCCTAGCGGGATTGACCTACGAGCAGTACTTC. Translation gives CASSSRSHPLAGLTYEQYF.

In this sample, this clonotype turned up many times. V is TRBV12-3 or TRBV12-4 and J is TRBJ1-5; D is undetermined. CDR3 length equals 14 residues. V was clipped by 3 bases and J by 4 bases, with 10 bases between them. The CDR3 region has the DNA TGTGCCAGCAGTTTGGGCCAGATGAATCAGCCCCAGCATTTT. This encodes CASSLGQMNQPQHF.